The source of this T cell receptor beta chain is a study of radiation and T cells in renal cell carcinoma. Study conclusions and caveats: Top tumor clonotypes rose in blood 2 weeks post-radiation, then contracted.

Comments on this clone: Its matching antigen is unknown.

Assay: immunoSEQ multiplex PCR; the TCRdb copy retains only in-frame clones and omits some. The sample consists of roughly 150,000 clones, roughly 89% of them appearing once. Time point denoted: blood 2 weeks post-SBRT. Regarding treatment: 15 Gy SBRT to primary tumor, nephrectomy 4 weeks later. The sequence was collected from a woman between 50 and 59 years old with renal cell carcinoma. The source material was blood, sampled from a patient whose treatment included radiotherapy and nephrectomy.

CDR3 in amino acids: CASSVGPLGNQPQHF. DNA for the CDR3: TGTGCCAGCAGCGTAGGGCCTCTAGGAAACCAGCCCCAGCATTTT. The chain uses TRBV9 and TRBJ1-5, with no clear D. V was clipped by 0 bases and J by 7 bases, with 14 bases between them. CDR3 length: 15 residues. Germline V gene lookup returns CDR1 SGDLS and CDR2 YYNGEE.